Presented here are 19 T cell receptor beta chains from one specimen sequenced in a study of CD8+CD57+ T cells in acquired aplastic anemia. An expansion of CD8+CD57+ cells by flow cytometry had been shown in patients chosen for sequencing. The template for TCR beta VDJ and CDR3 sequence profiling was genomic DNA. TCRdb itself ran the reads through MiXCR, one entry per CDR3 protein. There are roughly 290,000 distinct CDR3 sequences in the sample; 45% to 65% occur only once, and roughly 1.2% lies in the top ten. Input material: sorted CD4+, CD8+, or CD8+CD57+ T cells (not recorded which) from PBMCs. The receptors here all came from a human donor with aplastic anemia.

This sequence joins TRBV24-1 and TRBJ1-1, with TRBD1 matching 11 bases. V trimming: 10 bases; J trimming: 3 bases; junction bases outside the gene matches: 3. The CDR3 is made up of 13 amino acids. CDR1 and CDR2 (germline): KGHDR, SFDVKD. Written as DNA, the CDR3 is TGTGCCACTCGGACAGGGGGCGACACTGAAGCTTTCTTT. Its protein is CATRTGGDTEAFF.

This clonotype was seen at least ten times. A read error may account for a junction end that differs from germline. The V call is TRBV6-1, the J call TRBJ1-1; 7 nucleotides agree with TRBD1. The CDR3 is made up of 13 amino acids. The germline gives CDR1 MNHNS, CDR2 SASEGT. Here the CDR3 reads CTSSGSGGTEAFF. The CDR3 DNA is TGTACCAGCAGTGGATCAGGGGGCACTGAAGCTTTCTTT.

Comment on this clonotype: At one end, the junction sequence differs from germline, possibly due to a read error. The chain couples TRBV10-3 to TRBJ1-1; 7 bases line up with TRBD1. Germline CDR1 and CDR2: ENHRY and SYGVKD. CDR3 size: 15 residues. As DNA, the CDR3 is TGTGCCATCATCAGACAGGGCGTCGAGAACACTGAAGCTCTCTTT. Translated: CAIIRQGVENTEALF.

The chain is built from TRBV7-8 and TRBJ2-7; 12 bases align to TRBD2. This CDR3 is 15 amino acids long. V trimming: 4 bases; J trimming: 6 bases; junction bases outside the gene matches: 7. Germline V gives CDR1 SGHVS, CDR2 FQNEAQ. CDR3 loop: CASSSLTSGSREQYF. CDR3 DNA: TGTGCCAGCAGCTCCCTGACTAGCGGGAGTCGCGAGCAGTACTTC.

This clonotype was seen a few times. This chain links TRBV18 with TRBJ1-1; a weak D match, TRBD1 (6 bases). V gave up 6 bases and J gave up 1 base, with 15 bases separating them. The CDR3 is 15 residues long. Germline V gives CDR1 KGHSH, CDR2 LQKENI. CDR3 DNA sequence: TGTGCCAGCTCCTCTCAGGGGATTTCGAACACTGAAGCTTTCTTT. Encoded protein: CASSSQGISNTEAFF.

In this sample, this clonotype turned up many times. The V and J genes are TRBV29-1 and TRBJ2-5; 14 positions agree with TRBD2. CDR1 and CDR2 from the germline V gene are SQVTM and ANQGSEA. The trim removed 6 bases at V and 4 bases at J, leaving 4 bases unmatched. This CDR3 contains 14 residues. CDR3 bases: TGCAGCGTGACGGGACTAGCGGGGGTAGAGACCCAGTACTTC. Protein sequence: CSVTGLAGVETQYF.

This clonotype has a handful of counts. The CDR3 loop is CATSDAGQGSDEQFF. CDR3 in DNA: TGTGCCACCAGTGATGCGGGACAGGGTTCGGATGAGCAGTTCTTC. The chain has TRBV24-1 and TRBJ2-1; the match to TRBD1 covers 9 bases. CDR1 and CDR2 (germline): KGHDR, SFDVKD. The J segment lost 8 bases and the V segment lost 3 bases, leaving 7 bases of the junction unmatched. The CDR3 sequence is 15 residues long.

The V gene is TRBV29-1, the J gene TRBJ2-2; D uncertain. V lost 1 base and J 3 bases, leaving 9 bases between the germline ends. The length of the CDR3 is 14 residues. Germline CDR1 reads SQVTM; CDR2 reads ANQGSEA. In nucleotides, the CDR3 is TGCAGCGTTGAAGTACTACTGGACACCGGGGAGCTGTTTTTT. Amino acids: CSVEVLLDTGELFF.

The gene calls are TRBV25-1 and TRBJ1-1; 8 bases are a match to TRBD1. Looked up from germline, CDR1 is MGHDK and CDR2 is SYGVNS. The CDR3 runs to 15 residues. Germline trimming cut 6 bases from V and 1 base from J; bases unmatched to any gene: 7. CDR3 sequence: CASSTSGTGNTEAFF. The CDR3 nucleotides are TGTGCCAGCAGCACGTCCGGGACAGGGAACACTGAAGCTTTCTTT. The complete variable domain, with remaining parts taken from reference TRBV25-1 and TRBJ1-1, reads EADIYQTPRYLVIGTGKKITLECSQTMGHDKMYWYQQDPGMELHLIHYSYGVNSTEKGDLSSESTVSRIRTEHFPLTLESARPSHTSQYLCASSTSGTGNTEAFFGQGTRLTVV.

The gene calls are TRBV19 and TRBJ1-1, with 8 bases lining up with TRBD1. The CDR3 length is 13 residues. V lost 0 bases, J lost 10 bases, and 4 bases stayed unmatched. Per the germline V gene, CDR1 is LNHDA and CDR2 is SQIVND (reference sequence). Here the CDR3 reads CASSIDRGRGAFF. CDR3 DNA: TGTGCCAGTAGTATAGACAGGGGGCGAGGAGCTTTCTTT. Filled out from reference TRBV19 and TRBJ1-1, the complete variable domain reads DGGITQSPKYLFRKEGQNVTLSCEQNLNHDAMYWYRQDPGQGLRLIYYSQIVNDFQKGDIAEGYSVSREKKESFPLTVTSAQKNPTAFYLCASSIDRGRGAFFGQGTRLTVV.

Note on this clonotype: Compared with germline, one end of the junction differs, possibly owing to a read error. J is TRBJ1-6 and V is TRBV7-2; a weak D match, TRBD1 (6 bases). CDR1 is SGHTA, CDR2 FQGNSA, per germline. CDR3 length: 12 amino acids. Written as DNA, the CDR3 is TGTGCCGGCAGCTCACAGGGCTCACCCCTCCACTTT. This gives the protein CAGSSQGSPLHF.

There are a few counts of this clonotype. This chain joins TRBV7-9 and TRBJ1-1, with a weak D call TRBD1 (5 bases). Germline V gene sequence: CDR1 SEHNR, CDR2 FQNEAQ (reference sequence). V was cut by 2 bases and J by 8 bases, with 12 bases left in between. There are 13 residues in the CDR3. CDR3 coding DNA: TGTGCCAGCAGCTTACTGTCAGGGCCCGAAGCTTTCTTT. This encodes CASSLLSGPEAFF.

In this sample, this clonotype turned up a few times. The chain employs TRBV2 and TRBJ2-7; TRBD2 is a possible D gene (6 bases). V lost 8 bases, J lost 3 bases, and 14 bases lay in between. CDR1 SNHLY and CDR2 FYNNEI come from the germline V gene. The CDR3 spans 13 residues. The CDR3 coding sequence is TGTGCCAGCTACCCAGGAGGGAGCTACGAGCAGTACTTC. Translating it yields CASYPGGSYEQYF.

This clonotype appeared once. CDR3 residues: CASNGQGAVTNEKLFF. CDR3 nucleotides: TGTGCCAGTAACGGACAGGGGGCGGTAACTAATGAAAAACTGTTTTTT. This chain links TRBV19 with TRBJ1-4, with 11 bases fitting TRBD1. The trim removed 7 bases at V and 1 base at J, leaving 5 bases unmatched. CDR3 length: 16 amino acids. Germline values: CDR1 LNHDA, CDR2 SQIVND (reference sequence).

This chain connects TRBV25-1 to TRBJ1-4; a weak D match, TRBD1 (5 bases). This CDR3 spans 15 amino acids. The V gene lost 2 bases and the J gene lost 8 bases, with 15 bases spanning the gap. Per the germline V gene, CDR1 is MGHDK and CDR2 is SYGVNS. The CDR3 nucleotides read TGTGCCAGCAGTGAAGAGGGGAATTGGGGGGAAAAACTGTTTTTT. Translated, it gives CASSEEGNWGEKLFF.

This clonotype appeared many times. The chain combines TRBV5-1 with TRBJ2-7; 8 bases match TRBD1. The CDR3 sequence is 14 residues long. Germline lookup yields CDR1 SGHRS and CDR2 YFSETQ. V was pared by 0 bases and J by 5 bases, with 4 bases of the junction left unmatched. The CDR3 bases are TGCGCCAGCAGCTTGGGGGACAGGCCCGACGAGCAGTACTTC. The encoded protein is CASSLGDRPDEQYF.

This clonotype was seen only a few times. The V call is TRBV7-8, the J call TRBJ1-4; no clear D. Germline V gene data show CDR1 as SGHVS and CDR2 as FQNEAQ. Deletions cut 2 bases from V and 4 bases from J, with 8 bases between. The CDR3 has 14 residues. The DNA of the CDR3 is TGTGCCAGCAGCTTATACACGGATAATGAAAAACTGTTTTTT. Protein: CASSLYTDNEKLFF.

The rearrangement uses TRBV7-9 and TRBJ2-1; tentatively, D is TRBD2 (6 bases). Trimming pared 6 bases from V and 7 bases from J, leaving 7 bases between. CDR1 is SEHNR and CDR2 is FQNEAQ in the germline V gene (reference sequence). The CDR3 consists of 11 residues. CDR3 sequence (DNA): TGTGCCAGCAGTGCGGGGAATGAGCAGTTCTTC. Translating gives CASSAGNEQFF.

The DNA of the CDR3 is TGTGCCAGCAGCTTGGTGGGGGGACAGATTAGTTCACCCCTCCACTTT. This gives the protein CASSLVGGQISSPLHF. This chain links TRBV5-6 with TRBJ1-6; TRBD1 aligns across 7 bases. J lost 9 bases, V lost 0 bases, and 9 bases had no gene match. In germline, CDR1 is SGHDT, CDR2 YYEEEE. This CDR3 region has 16 residues.